This T cell receptor (beta chain) stems from a study of shared T cell receptors in the human thymus. TCRdb keeps only in-frame clones here, not all; method: immunoSEQ multiplex PCR. The repertoire includes about 710,000 clones, approximately 89% of them detected once, and under 0.01% sits in the top ten. CDR1 is MDHEN, CDR2 SYDVKM, per germline. CDR3 length: 15 amino acids. The V gene end was trimmed by 5 bases and the J gene end by 4 bases; junction bases not matched to a gene: 7. A further study also used this sample, focusing on human thymus T cells. That work contributes: Corrective cardiac operations yielded the resected thymus tissue. An apparent bias in V and J gene usage was seen in thymic and blood repertoires. As related research reported, thymic repertoires overlapped highly among unrelated individuals.

What was sequenced was thymocytes. This TCR derives from a boy under two years old with a congenital heart defect. The chain carries TRBV28 and TRBJ2-1; the match to TRBD2 covers 8 bases. The CDR3 loop is CASSGAQRGYNEQFF. As DNA, the CDR3 is TGTGCCAGCAGTGGGGCCCAGCGGGGGTACAATGAGCAGTTCTTC.